This T cell receptor beta chain originates from a study of T cells after yellow fever vaccination. General study findings and limits: The CD4 compartment and the CD8 compartment contained a small share of clonotypes in common.

Germline-derived CDR1 and CDR2 are SGHNT and YYREEE (reference sequence). The CDR3 is 12 residues long. Trimming cost V 5 bases and J 2 bases, with 7 bases left between them. TCRdb re-analysed the 5' RACE reads in MiXCR, keeping a single row per CDR3 protein. The repertoire holds some 600,000 distinct CDR3 sequences, with approximately 13% as singletons. A word on this clonotype: Its antigen is unidentified. The missing conserved phenylalanine or tryptophan at the end of this CDR3 makes a read error likely.

The chain uses TRBV5-4 and TRBJ2-5; TRBD2 might be the D (6 bases). The TCR comes from a man aged 30 to 39 who received the YFV17D yellow fever vaccine. The sample in question was PBMCs, obtained on the day of the yellow fever booster vaccination. The CDR3 region is CASSAGQETQYS. Here the CDR3 DNA reads TGTGCCAGCAGTGCGGGACAAGAGACCCAGTACTCC.